This TCR beta chain is from a study of blood T cell repertoires in COVID-19. Study-level background: COVID-19 samples, acute and convalescent, were from the United States, Italy and Spain. Sources were T cells, B-cell-depleted T cells, or PBMCs; the material itself was cDNA or gDNA.

The germline CDR1 and CDR2 sequences are MNHEY and SVGAGI. Trimming pared 2 bases from V and 1 base from J, leaving 8 bases between. CDR3 length: 14 amino acids. Profiling relied on immunoSEQ multiplex PCR, and the TCRdb table lists in-frame clones only, not all of them. The sample records 100,000 to 150,000 clones, approximately 88% being singletons. This clonotype was sampled from a woman in her thirties who had recovered from COVID-19. The specimen sequenced was peripheral blood. V gene TRBV6-5 combines with J gene TRBJ1-1; the D is unclear. The CDR3 nucleotides read TGTGCCAGCAGTTACGGCCACCCGAACACTGAAGCTTTCTTT. This gives the protein CASSYGHPNTEAFF.